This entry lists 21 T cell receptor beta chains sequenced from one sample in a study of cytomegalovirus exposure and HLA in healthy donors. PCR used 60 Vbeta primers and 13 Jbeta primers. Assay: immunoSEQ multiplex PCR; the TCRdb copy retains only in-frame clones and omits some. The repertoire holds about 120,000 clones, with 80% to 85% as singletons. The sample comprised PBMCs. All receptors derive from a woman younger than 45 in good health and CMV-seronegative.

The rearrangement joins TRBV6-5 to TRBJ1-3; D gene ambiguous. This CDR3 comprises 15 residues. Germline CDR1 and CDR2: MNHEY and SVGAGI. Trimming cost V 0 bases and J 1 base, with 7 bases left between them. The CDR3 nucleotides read TGTGCCAGCAGTTACTCGGAGGTATCTGGAAACACCATATATTTT. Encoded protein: CASSYSEVSGNTIYF.

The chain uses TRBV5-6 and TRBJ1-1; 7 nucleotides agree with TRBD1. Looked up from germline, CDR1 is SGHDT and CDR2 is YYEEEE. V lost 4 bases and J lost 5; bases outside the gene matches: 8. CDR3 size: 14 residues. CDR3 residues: CASSPTGLGTEAFF. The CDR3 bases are TGTGCCAGCAGCCCGACAGGGCTTGGGACTGAAGCTTTCTTT.

The DNA for the CDR3 is TGTGCCAGCAGCGGACTAGCGGGAAAACGAGACCCCTACGAGCAGTACTTC. Amino acid sequence: CASSGLAGKRDPYEQYF. V is TRBV7-9 and J is TRBJ2-7; TRBD2 matches at 12 bases. V shed 5 bases, J shed 2 bases, and the junction held 10 bases outside the gene matches. CDR3 length: 17 amino acids. The V gene's germline CDR1 is SEHNR and CDR2 FQNEAQ (reference sequence).

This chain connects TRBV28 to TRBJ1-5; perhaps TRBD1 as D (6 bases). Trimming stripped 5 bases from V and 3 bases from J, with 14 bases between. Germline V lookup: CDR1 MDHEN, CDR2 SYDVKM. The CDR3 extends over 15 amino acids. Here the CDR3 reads CASSLPQGPNQPQHF. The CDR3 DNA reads TGTGCCAGCAGTCTCCCTCAGGGGCCCAATCAGCCCCAGCATTTT.

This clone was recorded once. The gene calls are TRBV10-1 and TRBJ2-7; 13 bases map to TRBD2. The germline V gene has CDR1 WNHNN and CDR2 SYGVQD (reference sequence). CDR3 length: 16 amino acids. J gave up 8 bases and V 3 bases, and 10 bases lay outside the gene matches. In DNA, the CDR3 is TGCGCCAGCAGTGATCCCCCCGGGACTAGCGGGATAAAGCAGTACTTC. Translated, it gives CASSDPPGTSGIKQYF.

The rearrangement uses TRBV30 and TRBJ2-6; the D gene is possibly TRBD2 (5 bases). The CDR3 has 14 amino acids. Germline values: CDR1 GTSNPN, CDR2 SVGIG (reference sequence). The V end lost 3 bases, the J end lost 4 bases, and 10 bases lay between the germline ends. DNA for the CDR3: TGTGCCTGGAGGATATCGGGAGGGGCCAACGTCCTGACTTTC. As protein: CAWRISGGANVLTF.

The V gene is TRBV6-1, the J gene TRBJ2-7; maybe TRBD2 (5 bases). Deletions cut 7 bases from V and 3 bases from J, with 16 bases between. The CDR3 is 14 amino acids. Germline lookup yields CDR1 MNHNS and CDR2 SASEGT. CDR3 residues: CASNLGERLYEQYF. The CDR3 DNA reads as TGTGCCAGCAATCTCGGGGAGAGGCTCTACGAGCAGTACTTC.

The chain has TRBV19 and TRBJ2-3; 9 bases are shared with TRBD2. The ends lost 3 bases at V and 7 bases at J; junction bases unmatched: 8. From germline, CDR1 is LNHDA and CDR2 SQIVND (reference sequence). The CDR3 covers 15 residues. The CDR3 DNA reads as TGTGCCAGTAGTATGGCTAGCGGGGTTCAGCATACGCAGTATTTT. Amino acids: CASSMASGVQHTQYF. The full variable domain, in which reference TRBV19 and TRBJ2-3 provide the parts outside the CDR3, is DGGITQSPKYLFRKEGQNVTLSCEQNLNHDAMYWYRQDPGQGLRLIYYSQIVNDFQKGDIAEGYSVSREKKESFPLTVTSAQKNPTAFYLCASSMASGVQHTQYFGPGTRLTVL.

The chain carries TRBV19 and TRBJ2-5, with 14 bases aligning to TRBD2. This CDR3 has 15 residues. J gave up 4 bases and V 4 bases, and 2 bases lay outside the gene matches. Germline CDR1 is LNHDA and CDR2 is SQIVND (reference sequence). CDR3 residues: CASSRLAGGPETQYF. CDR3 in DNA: TGTGCCAGTAGTAGACTAGCGGGAGGGCCAGAGACCCAGTACTTC.

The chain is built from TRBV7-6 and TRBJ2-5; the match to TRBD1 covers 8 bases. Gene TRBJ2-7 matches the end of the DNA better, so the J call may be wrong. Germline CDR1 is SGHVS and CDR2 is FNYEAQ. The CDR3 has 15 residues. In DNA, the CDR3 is TGTGCCAGCAGCTTAGCGGACAGGGTGGGCTCCGAGCAGTACTTC. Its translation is CASSLADRVGSEQYF.

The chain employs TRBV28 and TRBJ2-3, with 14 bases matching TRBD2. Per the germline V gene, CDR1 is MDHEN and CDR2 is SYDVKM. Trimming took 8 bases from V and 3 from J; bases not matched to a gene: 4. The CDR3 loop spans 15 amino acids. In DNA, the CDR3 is TGTGCCAGCGGCCGGACTAGCGGGAGGACAGATACGCAGTATTTT. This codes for CASGRTSGRTDTQYF.

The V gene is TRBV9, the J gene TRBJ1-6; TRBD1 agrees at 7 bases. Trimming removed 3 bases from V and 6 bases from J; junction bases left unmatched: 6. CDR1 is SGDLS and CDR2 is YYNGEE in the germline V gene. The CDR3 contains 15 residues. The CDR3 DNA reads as TGTGCCAGCAGCGGACAGGGAATGAGTAATTCACCCCTCCACTTT. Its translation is CASSGQGMSNSPLHF.

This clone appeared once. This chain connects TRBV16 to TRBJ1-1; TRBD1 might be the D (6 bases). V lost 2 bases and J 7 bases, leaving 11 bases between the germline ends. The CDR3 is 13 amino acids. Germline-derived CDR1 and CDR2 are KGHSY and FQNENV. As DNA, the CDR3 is TGTGCCAGCAGCCAAAGACAGGACGATGAAGCTTTCTTT. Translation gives CASSQRQDDEAFF.

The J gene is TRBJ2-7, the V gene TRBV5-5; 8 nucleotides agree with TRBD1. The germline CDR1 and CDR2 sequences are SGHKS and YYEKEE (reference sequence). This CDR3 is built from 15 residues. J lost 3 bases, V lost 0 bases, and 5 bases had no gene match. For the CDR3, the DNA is TGTGCCAGCAGCTTGGGAGACAGGGGTTACTACGAGCAGTACTTC. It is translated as CASSLGDRGYYEQYF.

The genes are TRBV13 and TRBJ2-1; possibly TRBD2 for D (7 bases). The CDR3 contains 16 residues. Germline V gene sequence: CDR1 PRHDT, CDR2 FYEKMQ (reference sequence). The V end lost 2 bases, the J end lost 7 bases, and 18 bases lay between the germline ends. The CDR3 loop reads CASSLKGGGMGNEQFF. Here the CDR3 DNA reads TGTGCCAGCAGCTTAAAAGGGGGGGGTATGGGGAATGAGCAGTTCTTC.

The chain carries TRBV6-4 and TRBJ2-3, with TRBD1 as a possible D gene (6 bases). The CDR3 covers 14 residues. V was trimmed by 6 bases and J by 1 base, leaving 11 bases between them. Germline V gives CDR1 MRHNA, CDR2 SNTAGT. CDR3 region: CASRWAGGTDTQYF. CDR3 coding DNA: TGTGCCAGCAGGTGGGCAGGGGGCACAGATACGCAGTATTTT.

The CDR3 protein is CASSHGSGTYNEQFF. CDR3 DNA: TGCGCCAGCAGCCATGGTAGCGGAACCTACAATGAGCAGTTCTTC. This chain connects TRBV4-1 to TRBJ2-1, with a possible D match to TRBD2 (6 bases). V was pared by 3 bases and J by 2 bases, with 11 bases between. Germline V gives CDR1 MGHRA, CDR2 YSYEKL. The CDR3 is 15 amino acids.

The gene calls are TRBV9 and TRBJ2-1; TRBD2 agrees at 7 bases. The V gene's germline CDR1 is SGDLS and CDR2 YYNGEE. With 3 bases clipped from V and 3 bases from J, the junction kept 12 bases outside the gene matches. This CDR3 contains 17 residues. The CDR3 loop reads CASSAPTRGDSYNEQFF. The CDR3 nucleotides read TGTGCCAGCAGCGCACCGACCCGGGGGGATAGCTACAATGAGCAGTTCTTC.

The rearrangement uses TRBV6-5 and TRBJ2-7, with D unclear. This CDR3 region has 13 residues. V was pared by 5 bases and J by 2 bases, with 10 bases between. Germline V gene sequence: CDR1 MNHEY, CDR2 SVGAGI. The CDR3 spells CASSHQLAYEQYF. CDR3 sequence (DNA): TGTGCCAGCAGTCACCAACTCGCCTACGAGCAGTACTTC.

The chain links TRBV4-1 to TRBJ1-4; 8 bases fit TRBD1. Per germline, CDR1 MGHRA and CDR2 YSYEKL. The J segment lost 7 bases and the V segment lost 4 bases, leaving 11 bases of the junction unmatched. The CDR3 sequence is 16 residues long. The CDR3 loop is CASSPSPGTGREKLFF. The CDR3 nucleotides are TGCGCCAGCAGCCCGTCTCCCGGGACAGGCCGTGAAAAACTGTTTTTT.

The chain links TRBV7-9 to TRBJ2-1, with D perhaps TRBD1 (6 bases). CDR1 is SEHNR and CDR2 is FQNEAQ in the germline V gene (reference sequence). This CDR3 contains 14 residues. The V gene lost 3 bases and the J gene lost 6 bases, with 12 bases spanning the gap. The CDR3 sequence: CASSFLDSSNEQFF. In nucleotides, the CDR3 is TGTGCCAGCAGCTTCCTGGACAGTAGCAATGAGCAGTTCTTC.